This TCR beta chain derives from a study of response to subunit inactivated influenza vaccine. TCRdb reprocessed the RT-PCR reads with MiXCR, giving one entry per CDR3 protein. This table has 600,000 to 850,000 distinct CDR3 sequences, 13% to 15% appearing once. The material was PBMCs from blood, obtained less than 15 days before vaccination. The sequence was obtained from a man in his fifties who received an inactivated influenza vaccine.

CDR3 in DNA: TGTGCCAGCACCTTGGGGTTTAGCGACTACGAGCAGTACTTC. It codes for CASTLGFSDYEQYF. The chain joins TRBV7-9 to TRBJ2-7; D is possibly TRBD2 (5 bases). This CDR3 is built from 14 residues. Germline V gene sequence: CDR1 SEHNR, CDR2 FQNEAQ (reference sequence). V lost 7 bases and J lost 3, with 16 bases in between.